This T cell receptor (beta chain) was captured by sequencing in a study of PD-1 blockade in classical Hodgkin lymphoma. In every patient, relapse followed autologous stem cell transplantation, while exposure to brentuximab vedotin differed. This CDR3 has 16 amino acids. The V gene's germline CDR1 is SGDLS and CDR2 YYNGEE. Between the trimmed V and J ends, which lost 3 bases and 4 bases, there was a span of 19 bases. Assay used: immunoSEQ multiplex PCR; TCRdb lists only in-frame clones, some missing. The sample includes about 66,000 clones, 71% of them seen just once. The chain is built from TRBV9 and TRBJ1-2, with D hard to call. The sample was peripheral blood mononuclear cells (PBMCs), taken before the second cycle of nivolumab. The origin of this receptor is a human donor with classical Hodgkin lymphoma. The CDR3 DNA reads as TGTGCCAGCAGCGCGACCCGGAGTGGGATCGGCTATGGCTACACCTTC. Residues: CASSATRSGIGYGYTF.